This TCR beta chain came from a study of shared clonotypes between healthy human individuals. Study results and caveats: Estimated clonotype richness was generally higher in naive than memory subsets. The four-donor shared clonotypes exceeded non-shared clonotypes in generation probability, with non-shared ones scoring lower.

As regards this clone: Its matching antigen is unknown.

Germline V gene sequence: CDR1 MDHEN, CDR2 SYDVKM. Losses at the gene ends were 5 bases for V and 4 bases for J; bases not matched to a gene: 5. The length of the CDR3 is 14 residues. Original processing methods: Junction-only immunoSEQ data arrived without quality scores, meaning filtering differed. The assay was immunoSEQ multiplex PCR, and TCRdb's table has in-frame clones only and misses some. V, J and clone size are those of that table, while D and trimming were read from the DNA. Of roughly 2.2 million clones listed, approximately 93% are singletons. Source material: naive CD4+ T cells from PBMCs. Subset of the sample: CD45RA+ positively selected. This chain links TRBV28 with TRBJ1-2, with 9 nucleotides matching TRBD1. The TCR originated in a man younger than 35 in good health. Some clones in this sample may be carry-over from other donors' samples. DNA of the CDR3: TGTGCCAGCAGTCAAGGACAGGGGTCCTATGGCTACACCTTC. Amino acids: CASSQGQGSYGYTF.